This TCR beta chain derives from a study of T cells expressing NK-cell markers. Study-wide findings and caveats: CD8+ T cells in roughly six donors included dominant NKG2C+ clonotypes at roughly 1.0-8%. Topping the CD3+CD56-NKG2C+ fraction as well were these clonotypes, in a few donors.

As for this clonotype: The antigen is undetermined.

CDR1 is SGDLS, CDR2 YYNGEE, per germline. The CDR3 is 15 residues long. Reprocessing the 5' RACE reads, TCRdb reports a single entry for every CDR3 protein and omits DNA. The sample table includes roughly 180,000 distinct CDR3 sequences. The V gene is TRBV9, the J gene TRBJ1-1; TCRdb picks TRBD1, but there is no DNA to check that call. The sequence came from a woman between 18 and 69 years old in good health. The sequencing input was blood T cells: a sorted CD56 or NKG2C T cell subset, CD4+ or CD8+ T cells, or bulk PBMC T cells (not recorded which). CDR3 loop: CASSVLSQGWTEAFF.